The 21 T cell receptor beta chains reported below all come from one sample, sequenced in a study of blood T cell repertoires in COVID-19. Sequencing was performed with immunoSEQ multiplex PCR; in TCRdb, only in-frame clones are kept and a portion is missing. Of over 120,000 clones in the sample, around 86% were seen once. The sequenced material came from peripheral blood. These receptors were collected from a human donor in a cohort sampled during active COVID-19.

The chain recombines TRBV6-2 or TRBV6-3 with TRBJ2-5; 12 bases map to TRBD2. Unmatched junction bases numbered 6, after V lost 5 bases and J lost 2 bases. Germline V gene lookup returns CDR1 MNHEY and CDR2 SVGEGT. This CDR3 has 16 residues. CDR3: CASSTGTSGLQETQYF. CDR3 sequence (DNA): TGTGCCAGCAGTACCGGGACTAGCGGGCTGCAAGAGACCCAGTACTTC.

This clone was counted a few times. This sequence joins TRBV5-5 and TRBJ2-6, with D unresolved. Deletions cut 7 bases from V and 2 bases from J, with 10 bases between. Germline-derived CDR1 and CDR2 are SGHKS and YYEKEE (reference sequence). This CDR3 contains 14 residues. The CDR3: CASRQVTGANVLTF. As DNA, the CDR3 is TGTGCCAGCCGCCAGGTAACTGGGGCCAACGTCCTGACTTTC.

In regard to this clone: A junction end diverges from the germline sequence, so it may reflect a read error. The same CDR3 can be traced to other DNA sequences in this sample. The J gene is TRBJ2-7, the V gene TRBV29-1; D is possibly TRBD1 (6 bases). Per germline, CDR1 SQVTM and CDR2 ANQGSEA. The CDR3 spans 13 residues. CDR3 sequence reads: CSVRTAFSYEQYF. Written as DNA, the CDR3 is TGCAGCGTGAGGACAGCTTTCTCCTATGAGCAGTACTTC.

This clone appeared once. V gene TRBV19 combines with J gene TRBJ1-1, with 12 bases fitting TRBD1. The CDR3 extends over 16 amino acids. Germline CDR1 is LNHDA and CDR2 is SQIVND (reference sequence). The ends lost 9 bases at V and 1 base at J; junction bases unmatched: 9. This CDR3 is CASRHRDRGQNTEAFF. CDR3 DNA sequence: TGTGCCAGCAGGCACCGGGACAGGGGGCAGAACACTGAAGCTTTCTTT.

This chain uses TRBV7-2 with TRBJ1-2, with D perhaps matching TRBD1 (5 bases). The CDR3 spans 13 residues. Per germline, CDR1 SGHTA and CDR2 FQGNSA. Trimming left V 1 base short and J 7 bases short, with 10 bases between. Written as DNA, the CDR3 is TGTGCCAGCAGCTTAGAGACAGTCGGTGGCTACACCTTC. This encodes CASSLETVGGYTF. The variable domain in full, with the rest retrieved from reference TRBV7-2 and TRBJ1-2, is GAGVSQSPSNKVTEKGKDVELRCDPISGHTALYWYRQSLGQGLEFLIYFQGNSAPDKSGLPSDRFSAERTGGSVSTLTIQRTQQEDSAVYLCASSLETVGGYTFGSGTRLTVV.

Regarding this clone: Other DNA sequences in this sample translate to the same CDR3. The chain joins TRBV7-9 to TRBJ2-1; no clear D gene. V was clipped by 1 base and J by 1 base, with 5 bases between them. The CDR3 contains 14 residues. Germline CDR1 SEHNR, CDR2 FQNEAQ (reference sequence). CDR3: CASSLGGSYNEQFF. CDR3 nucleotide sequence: TGTGCCAGCAGCTTAGGCGGATCCTACAATGAGCAGTTCTTC.

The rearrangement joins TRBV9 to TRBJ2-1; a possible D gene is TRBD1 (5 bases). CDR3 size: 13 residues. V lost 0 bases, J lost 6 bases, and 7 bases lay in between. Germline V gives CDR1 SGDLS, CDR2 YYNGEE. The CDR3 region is CASSVEGRNEQFF. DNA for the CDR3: TGTGCCAGCAGCGTAGAGGGGCGCAATGAGCAGTTCTTC.

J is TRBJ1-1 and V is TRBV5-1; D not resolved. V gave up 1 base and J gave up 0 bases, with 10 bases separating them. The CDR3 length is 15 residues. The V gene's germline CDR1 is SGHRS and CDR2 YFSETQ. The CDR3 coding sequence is TGCGCCAGCAGCTTGCAACCGGGGATGAACACTGAAGCTTTCTTT. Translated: CASSLQPGMNTEAFF.

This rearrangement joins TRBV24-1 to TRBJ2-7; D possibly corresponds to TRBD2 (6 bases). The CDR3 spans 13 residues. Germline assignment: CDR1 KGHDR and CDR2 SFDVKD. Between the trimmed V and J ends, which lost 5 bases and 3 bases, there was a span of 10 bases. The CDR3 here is CATSGGAFYEQYF. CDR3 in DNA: TGTGCCACCAGTGGCGGGGCCTTCTACGAGCAGTACTTC.

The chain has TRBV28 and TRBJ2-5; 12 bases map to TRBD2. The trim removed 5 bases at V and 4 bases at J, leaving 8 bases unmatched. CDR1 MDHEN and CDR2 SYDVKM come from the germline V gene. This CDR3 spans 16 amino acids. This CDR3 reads CASSPPTSGSGETQYF. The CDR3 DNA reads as TGTGCCAGCAGTCCACCGACTAGCGGGAGTGGAGAGACCCAGTACTTC.

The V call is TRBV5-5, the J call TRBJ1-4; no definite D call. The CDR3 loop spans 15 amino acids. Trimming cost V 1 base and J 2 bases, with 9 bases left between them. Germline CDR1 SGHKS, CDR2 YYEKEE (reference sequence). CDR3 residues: CASSLSGSTNEKLFF. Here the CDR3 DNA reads TGTGCCAGCAGCTTGTCGGGGTCGACTAATGAAAAACTGTTTTTT.

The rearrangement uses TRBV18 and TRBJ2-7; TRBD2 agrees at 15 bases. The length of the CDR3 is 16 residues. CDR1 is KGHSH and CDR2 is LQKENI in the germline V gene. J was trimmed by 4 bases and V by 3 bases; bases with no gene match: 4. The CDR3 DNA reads TGTGCCAGCTCACCGGGACTAGCGGGAGGAGGTTACGAGCAGTACTTC. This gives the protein CASSPGLAGGGYEQYF.

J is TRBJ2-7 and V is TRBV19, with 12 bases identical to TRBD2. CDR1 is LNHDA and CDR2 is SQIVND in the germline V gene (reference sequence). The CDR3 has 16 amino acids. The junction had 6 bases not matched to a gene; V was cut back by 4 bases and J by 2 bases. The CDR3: CASSTILAGGTYEQYF. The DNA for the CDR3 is TGTGCCAGTAGTACAATACTAGCGGGAGGAACCTACGAGCAGTACTTC.

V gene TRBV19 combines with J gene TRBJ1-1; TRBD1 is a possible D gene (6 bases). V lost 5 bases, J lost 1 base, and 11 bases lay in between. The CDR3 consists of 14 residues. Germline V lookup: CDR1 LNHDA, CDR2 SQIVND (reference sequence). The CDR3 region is CASSWGPGNTEAFF. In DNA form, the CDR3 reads TGTGCCAGTAGTTGGGGGCCAGGGAACACTGAAGCTTTCTTT.

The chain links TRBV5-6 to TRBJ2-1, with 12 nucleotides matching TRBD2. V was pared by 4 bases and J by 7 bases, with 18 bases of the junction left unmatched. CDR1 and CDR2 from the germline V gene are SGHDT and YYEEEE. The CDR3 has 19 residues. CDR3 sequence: CASSPRLAGGLWDPNEQFF. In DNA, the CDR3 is TGTGCCAGCAGCCCCAGGCTAGCGGGAGGGCTATGGGACCCAAATGAGCAGTTCTTC.

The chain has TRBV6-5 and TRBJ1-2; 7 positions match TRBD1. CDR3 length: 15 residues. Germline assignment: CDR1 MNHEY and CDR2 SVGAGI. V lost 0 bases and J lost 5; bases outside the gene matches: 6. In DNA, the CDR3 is TGTGCCAGCAGTTACTCCAGGGACAGACCGTATGGCTACACCTTC. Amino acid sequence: CASSYSRDRPYGYTF.

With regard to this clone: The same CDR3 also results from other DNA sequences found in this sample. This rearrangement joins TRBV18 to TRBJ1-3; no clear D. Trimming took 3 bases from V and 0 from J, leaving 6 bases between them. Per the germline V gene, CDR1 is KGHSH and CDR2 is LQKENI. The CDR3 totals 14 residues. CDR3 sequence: CASSPDNSGNTIYF. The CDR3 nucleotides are TGTGCCAGCTCACCCGACAACTCTGGAAACACCATATATTTT. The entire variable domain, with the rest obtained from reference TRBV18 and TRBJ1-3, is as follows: NAGVMQNPRHLVRRRGQEARLRCSPMKGHSHVYWYRQLPEEGLKFMVYLQKENIIDESGMPKERFSAEFPKEGPSILRIQQVVRGDSAAYFCASSPDNSGNTIYFGEGSWLTVV.

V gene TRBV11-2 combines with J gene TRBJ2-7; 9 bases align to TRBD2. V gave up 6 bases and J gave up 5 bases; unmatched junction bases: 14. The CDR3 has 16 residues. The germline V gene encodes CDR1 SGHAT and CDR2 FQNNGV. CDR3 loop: CASRPRLAANLDEQYF. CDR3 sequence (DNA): TGTGCCAGCAGACCCAGACTAGCGGCCAACCTTGACGAGCAGTACTTC. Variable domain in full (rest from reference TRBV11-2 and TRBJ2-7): EAGVAQSPRYKIIEKRQSVAFWCNPISGHATLYWYQQILGQGPKLLIQFQNNGVVDDSQLPKDRFSAERLKGVDSTLKIQPAKLEDSAVYLCASRPRLAANLDEQYFGPGTRLTVT.

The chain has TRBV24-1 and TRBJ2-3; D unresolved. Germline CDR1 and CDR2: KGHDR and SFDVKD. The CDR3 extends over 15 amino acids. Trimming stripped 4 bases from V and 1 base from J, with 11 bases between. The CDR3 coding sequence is TGTGCCACCAGTGACCCTCGCGCCCGCACAGATACGCAGTATTTT. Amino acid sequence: CATSDPRARTDTQYF.

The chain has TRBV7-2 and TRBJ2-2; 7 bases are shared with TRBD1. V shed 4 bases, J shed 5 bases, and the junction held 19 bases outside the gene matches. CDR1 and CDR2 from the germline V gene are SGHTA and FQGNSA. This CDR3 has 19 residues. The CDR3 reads CASSSPEGRQGVGTGELFF. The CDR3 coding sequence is TGTGCCAGCAGCTCCCCAGAGGGCCGACAGGGCGTAGGGACCGGGGAGCTGTTTTTT.

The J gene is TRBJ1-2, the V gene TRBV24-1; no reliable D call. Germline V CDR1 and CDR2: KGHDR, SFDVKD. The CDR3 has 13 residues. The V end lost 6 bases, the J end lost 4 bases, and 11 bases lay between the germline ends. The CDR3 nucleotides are TGTGCCACCAGTCGGGGTTCGGGCTATGGCTACACCTTC. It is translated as CATSRGSGYGYTF.